The rows below give T cell receptor beta chains drawn from one sample of a study of identical twins. TCRdb re-analysed the 5' RACE reads in MiXCR, keeping a single row per CDR3 protein. The repertoire holds approximately 680,000 distinct CDR3 sequences, with about 7.1% as singletons. The data were also submitted as part of a second study, on yellow fever vaccine responses in identical twins.

Sequencing was done on a sample of PBMCs. These TCRs come from a woman in her late teens or twenties in good health. Each CDR3 is given with its conserved first and last residue. Expanded clones are given a class, and other clones once, few, many or no size at all.

>TRBJ2-1|many|TRBV24-1
CATSDAGSGNSYNEQFF
>TRBJ2-3|many|TRBV27
CASSLSGSGGGYTQYF
>TRBJ1-4|-|TRBV19
CASSIEGRGEKLFF
>TRBJ2-1|-|TRBV20-1
CSARDPSGGAGEQFF
>TRBJ2-5|few|TRBV29-1
CSVEQGLKTQYF
>TRBJ2-1|few|TRBV20-1
CSAQLGTTNEQFF
>TRBJ1-5|few|TRBV4-2
CASSPTDREGQPQHF
>TRBJ1-1|-|TRBV28
CASSLLLEAFF
>TRBJ2-1|many|TRBV9
CASSVASGASYNEQFF
>TRBJ2-1|-|TRBV12-3/TRBV12-4
CASTPRPGGAYNEQFF
>TRBJ2-5|few|TRBV27
CASSLGGAGLQETQYF
>TRBJ1-1|-|TRBV5-1
CASSLAGSSEAFF
>TRBJ2-1|-|TRBV7-9
CASSLDLANYNEQFF
>TRBJ2-2|many|TRBV5-6
CASRYSQTTGELFF
>TRBJ1-6|few|TRBV7-9
CASSLGTGVSPLHF
>TRBJ2-5|-|TRBV12-3/TRBV12-4
CASSLALTGSETQYF
>TRBJ1-2|-|TRBV12-3/TRBV12-4
CASSLVGIYDGYTF
>TRBJ2-1|-|TRBV7-8
CASSLGGRDVYNEQFF
>TRBJ2-7|few|TRBV20-1
CSAAIWDEQYF
>TRBJ1-2|many|TRBV15
CATSSRQTANYGYTF
>TRBJ2-1|many|TRBV10-3
CAIRPFGGLAGGSSSYNEQFF
>TRBJ2-7|few|TRBV28
CASRRLAYEQYF
>TRBJ2-5|-|TRBV20-1
CSAIGTGGLETQYF
>TRBJ2-2|many|TRBV7-9
CASSLSPSAYTGELFF
>TRBJ1-2|-|TRBV18
CASSPPPGENYGYTF
>TRBJ2-5|many|TRBV5-4
CASSFDLRALGGFQETQYF
>TRBJ2-5|-|TRBV24-1
CATSEPGPGPQYF
>TRBJ2-1|few|TRBV20-1
CSASSGLGGNEQFF
>TRBJ1-2|many|TRBV10-3
CAISDRDPYGYTF
>TRBJ2-5|-|TRBV10-3
CAISEVEQTLRIETQYF
>TRBJ2-1|few|TRBV5-1
CASSLAGGYPYNEQFF
>TRBJ2-2|few|TRBV7-8
CASSFYGHRLGNTGELFF
>TRBJ2-1|few|TRBV6-5
CASSYSGVSGNNEQFF
>TRBJ2-1|few|TRBV10-3
CATGTDNEQFF
>TRBJ1-2|-|TRBV7-6
CASSFTGVGYTF
>TRBJ1-1|-|TRBV24-1
CATRGGDEAFF
>TRBJ2-2|-|TRBV25-1
CASTPPDGELFF
>TRBJ1-2|-|TRBV15
CATSLNDRPLYGYTF
>TRBJ1-6|few|TRBV7-8
CASSSSLSSYNSPLHF
>TRBJ2-1|-|TRBV12-3/TRBV12-4
CASRPTSGALNEQFF
>TRBJ1-2|-|TRBV24-1
CATRDRVFGYTF
>TRBJ2-1|once|TRBV23-1
CASSQSWTLSSYNEQFF
>TRBJ2-3|many|TRBV11-1
CASSISGTTDTQYF
>TRBJ2-5|many|TRBV20-1
CSARLAGIETQYF
>TRBJ1-4|-|TRBV7-6
CASSFGRTNEKLFF
>TRBJ1-2|many|TRBV10-3
CAIRGGQGRGGYTF
>TRBJ1-4|many|TRBV28
CASSPSGLSNEKLFF
>TRBJ1-5|few|TRBV25-1
CASGGSNQPQHF
>TRBJ1-6|many|TRBV6-5
CASSYSQGSSYNSPLHF
>TRBJ2-3|many|TRBV5-1
CASSSYPEVDTQYF
>TRBJ2-3|many|TRBV12-3/TRBV12-4
CASSLGEIDTQYF
>TRBJ2-4|many|TRBV15
CATSISGRTKNIQYF
>TRBJ2-1|many|TRBV12-3/TRBV12-4
CASSFRRGSYNEQFF
>TRBJ2-1|many|TRBV29-1
CSVVGYSGAYNEQFF
>TRBJ2-1|-|TRBV24-1
CATSERSSGGYNEQFF
>TRBJ2-4|few|TRBV12-3/TRBV12-4
CASSLAGGGWIAKNIQYF
>-|-|TRBV11-2
CASSLDLGREADTQHF
>TRBJ2-3|-|TRBV11-2
CASSPRESGRAWWGATDTQYF
>TRBJ2-1|-|TRBV29-1
CSVTPRLASNEQFF